Each of the 28 T cell receptor beta chains below was sequenced from the same sample in a study of lymphopenia after photon versus proton radiotherapy. Clones were sequenced by immunoSEQ multiplex PCR, and TCRdb holds only the in-frame ones, with some missing. This table holds roughly 61,000 clones, about nine tenths found once. Sample: peripheral blood, taken from a patient treated with proton-based radiotherapy. The receptors stem from a man older than 75 with esophageal cancer.

V usage is TRBV18 and J usage is TRBJ1-1; D is possibly TRBD1 (5 bases). The CDR3 runs to 16 residues. Per the germline V gene, CDR1 is KGHSH and CDR2 is LQKENI. V lost 1 base and J 1 base, leaving 13 bases between the germline ends. CDR3 in amino acids: CASSPQPAGTNTEAFF. CDR3 bases: TGTGCCAGCTCACCACAGCCGGCAGGGACGAACACTGAAGCTTTCTTT.

This chain connects TRBV5-6 to TRBJ2-2; D might be TRBD2 (5 bases). The CDR3 extends over 15 amino acids. Trimming took 1 base from V and 2 from J, leaving 9 bases between them. Germline V gene sequence: CDR1 SGHDT, CDR2 YYEEEE. This chain's CDR3 is CASSLNGLNTGELFF. The CDR3 DNA reads as TGTGCCAGCAGCTTGAATGGACTTAACACCGGGGAGCTGTTTTTT.

This clone has just a few counts. This rearrangement joins TRBV11-2 to TRBJ1-2; D is undetermined. The CDR3 has 15 amino acids. V lost 7 bases, J lost 3 bases, and 18 bases lay in between. The V gene's germline CDR1 is SGHAT and CDR2 FQNNGV. This CDR3 reads CASIPGGRRDYGYTF. For the CDR3, the DNA is TGTGCCAGCATCCCGGGTGGAAGGAGGGACTATGGCTACACCTTC.

This chain links TRBV27 with TRBJ2-7, with 8 bases lining up with TRBD1. The germline CDR1 and CDR2 sequences are MNHEY and SMNVEV (reference sequence). The CDR3 consists of 14 residues. V lost 6 bases and J lost 4; bases outside the gene matches: 8. CDR3 sequence reads: CASRPGTGLYEQYF. In DNA form, the CDR3 reads TGTGCCAGCAGACCCGGGACAGGACTATACGAGCAGTACTTC.

V is TRBV19 and J is TRBJ2-7; D might be TRBD1 (6 bases). This CDR3 has 15 amino acids. Per germline, CDR1 LNHDA and CDR2 SQIVND (reference sequence). The V gene lost 6 bases and the J gene lost 0 bases, with 15 bases spanning the gap. Written as DNA, the CDR3 is TGTGCCAGTAGGCTAAGGGGGACGGACTCCTACGAGCAGTACTTC. It encodes CASRLRGTDSYEQYF.

The J gene is TRBJ1-6, the V gene TRBV6-6; TRBD1 matches at 8 bases. CDR3 size: 15 residues. V was clipped by 6 bases and J by 10 bases; unmatched bases: 11. Germline CDR1 reads MNHNY; CDR2 reads SVGAGI (reference sequence). CDR3 loop: CASSRGQGKKSPLHF. For the CDR3, the DNA is TGTGCCAGCAGCAGAGGACAGGGAAAAAAATCACCCCTCCACTTT.

The V call is TRBV5-1, the J call TRBJ2-1, with D unresolved. Germline V gene sequence: CDR1 SGHRS, CDR2 YFSETQ. The CDR3 is 13 amino acids. The V end was cut by 2 bases, the J end by 4 bases, with 7 bases between. Written as DNA, the CDR3 is TGCGCCAGCAGCTTTCAAGAGTACAATGAGCAGTTCTTC. This encodes CASSFQEYNEQFF. Filled out from reference TRBV5-1 and TRBJ2-1, the complete variable domain reads KAGVTQTPRYLIKTRGQQVTLSCSPISGHRSVSWYQQTPGQGLQFLFEYFSETQRNKGNFPGRFSGRQFSNSRSEMNVSTLELGDSALYLCASSFQEYNEQFFGPGTRLTVL.

This clone came up a few times. V and J are TRBV19 and TRBJ1-4; tentative D call: TRBD1 (5 bases). The CDR3 is 14 residues long. Germline V CDR1 and CDR2: LNHDA, SQIVND (reference sequence). V gave up 5 bases and J gave up 5 bases, with 12 bases separating them. The CDR3 DNA is TGTGCCAGTAGTCCAGGGACCACAAATGAAAAACTGTTTTTT. This encodes CASSPGTTNEKLFF.

The chain links TRBV21-1 to TRBJ2-7; the table calls TRBD2, which could not be checked here. TRBV21-1 is a known pseudogene. This CDR3 has 13 residues. The CDR3 sequence is CASSKDSGNEQYF. Here the CDR3 DNA reads TGTGCCAGCAGCAAAGATTCCGGTAACGAGCAGTACTTC.

V gene TRBV5-1 combines with J gene TRBJ2-5; 10 nucleotides agree with TRBD2. Germline lookup yields CDR1 SGHRS and CDR2 YFSETQ. V lost 0 bases and J lost 4; bases outside the gene matches: 9. CDR3 length: 17 residues. CDR3 sequence (DNA): TGCGCCAGCAGCTTGGGTGGTAGCGGGGGGAACAGAGAGACCCAGTACTTC. Its protein product is CASSLGGSGGNRETQYF.

This rearrangement joins TRBV27 to TRBJ1-6; 9 bases line up with TRBD1. Germline V gene data show CDR1 as MNHEY and CDR2 as SMNVEV (reference sequence). This CDR3 contains 17 residues. Unmatched junction bases numbered 7, after V lost 3 bases and J lost 4 bases. The CDR3 region has the DNA TGTGCCAGCAGTTTCTCCTTGGACAGGGGTTATAATTCACCCCTCCACTTT. Translating gives CASSFSLDRGYNSPLHF.

The gene calls are TRBV7-9 and TRBJ2-7; D is undetermined. The length of the CDR3 is 12 residues. Germline loops: CDR1 SEHNR, CDR2 FQNEAQ (reference sequence). The V and J ends lost 6 bases and 3 bases respectively, with 9 bases between them. For the CDR3, the DNA is TGTGCCAGCAGTTCCACGGGCTACGAGCAGTACTTC. It is translated as CASSSTGYEQYF.

The genes are TRBV11-2 and TRBJ2-3, with D perhaps matching TRBD1 (6 bases). CDR1 and CDR2 from the germline V gene are SGHAT and FQNNGV. V shed 7 bases and J shed 4 bases, with 15 bases lying between them. The CDR3 totals 14 residues. The CDR3 DNA follows: TGTGCCAGCAACTCTTATTCAGGGGCAGATACGCAGTATTTT. Amino acids: CASNSYSGADTQYF. The entire variable domain, with the rest obtained from reference TRBV11-2 and TRBJ2-3, is as follows: EAGVAQSPRYKIIEKRQSVAFWCNPISGHATLYWYQQILGQGPKLLIQFQNNGVVDDSQLPKDRFSAERLKGVDSTLKIQPAKLEDSAVYLCASNSYSGADTQYFGPGTRLTVL.

This sequence joins TRBV11-2 and TRBJ2-5; D not certain. V lost 1 base and J 4 bases, leaving 10 bases between the germline ends. CDR1 and CDR2 from the germline V gene are SGHAT and FQNNGV. This CDR3 has 14 amino acids. The CDR3 protein is CASSLVPLGETQYF. Here the CDR3 DNA reads TGTGCCAGCAGCTTAGTTCCATTGGGAGAGACCCAGTACTTC.

The chain uses TRBV7-9 and TRBJ1-2; D perhaps matches TRBD1 (5 bases). This CDR3 region has 12 residues. Germline CDR1 reads SEHNR; CDR2 reads FQNEAQ (reference sequence). V gave up 5 bases and J gave up 5 bases, with 9 bases separating them. CDR3 nucleotides: TGTGCCAGCAGCCGGACATCGTATGGCTACACCTTC. This codes for CASSRTSYGYTF.

This clone was observed a handful of times. V usage is TRBV4-1 and J usage is TRBJ1-1, with D maybe TRBD1 (6 bases). V was pared by 0 bases and J by 4 bases, with 12 bases between. Looked up from germline, CDR1 is MGHRA and CDR2 is YSYEKL. CDR3 length equals 15 residues. This CDR3 is CASSQDRGQGTEAFF. The CDR3 coding sequence is TGCGCCAGCAGCCAAGATCGGGGACAAGGCACTGAAGCTTTCTTT.

This rearrangement joins TRBV5-4 to TRBJ2-5; D is unclear. The V end was cut by 4 bases, the J end by 2 bases, with 15 bases between. Germline CDR1 and CDR2: SGHNT and YYREEE (reference sequence). This CDR3 is 15 amino acids long. The CDR3 nucleotides are TGTGCCAGCAGCATTGCCCTGACGGGTCAAGAGACCCAGTACTTC. Protein: CASSIALTGQETQYF. The full variable domain, in which reference TRBV5-4 and TRBJ2-5 provide the parts outside the CDR3, is ETGVTQSPTHLIKTRGQQVTLRCSSQSGHNTVSWYQQALGQGPQFIFQYYREEENGRGNFPPRFSGLQFPNYSSELNVNALELDDSALYLCASSIALTGQETQYFGPGTRLLVL.

The CDR3 loop is CASSTGQTQPQHF. DNA of the CDR3: TGTGCCAGCAGTACGGGACAGACCCAGCCCCAGCATTTT. V is TRBV6-5 and J is TRBJ1-5, with 7 bases fitting TRBD1. V was clipped by 5 bases and J by 7 bases; unmatched bases: 5. CDR1 is MNHEY and CDR2 is SVGAGI in the germline V gene. The CDR3 totals 13 residues.

The V gene is TRBV6-6, the J gene TRBJ1-3; D unresolved. The CDR3 loop spans 13 amino acids. Trimming took off 5 bases at V and 6 bases at J, with 11 bases between the two ends. CDR1 MNHNY and CDR2 SVGAGI come from the germline V gene (reference sequence). This CDR3 is CASSPSEENTIYF. CDR3 nucleotide sequence: TGTGCCAGCAGTCCCAGCGAAGAAAACACCATATATTTT.

J is TRBJ2-6 and V is TRBV30; a weak D match, TRBD1 (6 bases). V lost 1 base to trimming and J lost 4 bases, with 11 bases between them. The germline gives CDR1 GTSNPN, CDR2 SVGIG (reference sequence). The CDR3 runs 15 residues. The CDR3, as DNA: TGTGCCTGGAGTGCCACAGGGATGGGGGCCAACGTCCTGACTTTC. It translates to CAWSATGMGANVLTF.

In its sample, this clone was seen a few times. V and J are TRBV7-8 and TRBJ2-7; no firm D call. This CDR3 comprises 13 residues. V lost 5 bases and J 6 bases, leaving 14 bases between the germline ends. CDR1 and CDR2 (germline): SGHVS, FQNEAQ. CDR3 coding DNA: TGTGCCAGCAGCCTCCGGACGACGGGCGAGCAGTACTTC. The encoded protein is CASSLRTTGEQYF.

The chain links TRBV10-3 to TRBJ2-7; D may be TRBD2 (6 bases). The CDR3 contains 16 residues. The germline V gene encodes CDR1 ENHRY and CDR2 SYGVKD. V was trimmed by 3 bases and J by 7 bases, leaving 22 bases between them. The CDR3 loop reads CAISEAPGVPRYEQYF. CDR3 sequence (DNA): TGTGCCATCAGTGAAGCGCCGGGAGTCCCTCGGTATGAGCAGTACTTC.

V usage is TRBV19 and J usage is TRBJ2-3, with 11 bases that match TRBD2. The CDR3 is 15 amino acids. Germline lookup yields CDR1 LNHDA and CDR2 SQIVND (reference sequence). After removal of 5 bases from V and 5 bases from J, the junction contained 6 bases not matched to a gene. CDR3 sequence reads: CASSSSGRPVDTQYF. DNA for the CDR3: TGTGCCAGTAGTTCTAGCGGGAGGCCGGTAGATACGCAGTATTTT. The entire variable domain, with the rest obtained from reference TRBV19 and TRBJ2-3, is as follows: DGGITQSPKYLFRKEGQNVTLSCEQNLNHDAMYWYRQDPGQGLRLIYYSQIVNDFQKGDIAEGYSVSREKKESFPLTVTSAQKNPTAFYLCASSSSGRPVDTQYFGPGTRLTVL.

The rearrangement uses TRBV7-9 and TRBJ2-1, with 11 nucleotides matching TRBD2. The V gene's germline CDR1 is SEHNR and CDR2 FQNEAQ (reference sequence). There are 15 residues in the CDR3. V was pared by 4 bases and J by 4 bases, with 3 bases of the junction left unmatched. The CDR3 loop is CASSSLAGEYNEQFF. The DNA for the CDR3 is TGTGCCAGCAGCTCACTAGCGGGAGAGTACAATGAGCAGTTCTTC.

This chain connects TRBV7-2 to TRBJ1-5; tentative D call: TRBD1 (6 bases). V was clipped by 4 bases and J by 2 bases, with 12 bases between them. The CDR3 spans 15 residues. Germline lookup yields CDR1 SGHTA and CDR2 FQGNSA. The CDR3 DNA is TGTGCCAGCAGCTGGGGGCGATCGGGCAATCAGCCCCAGCATTTT. Translating it yields CASSWGRSGNQPQHF.

This clone was counted between two and nine times. The CDR3 region has the DNA TGCGCCAGCAGCTTCACTAGCGGGTCCTCCTACGAGCAGTACTTC. Translating it yields CASSFTSGSSYEQYF. The genes are TRBV4-1 and TRBJ2-7, with 9 bases aligning to TRBD2. J was trimmed by 0 bases and V by 5 bases; bases with no gene match: 5. Germline loops: CDR1 MGHRA, CDR2 YSYEKL. The CDR3 is 15 amino acids.

The rearrangement links TRBV6-5 to TRBJ1-2; D gene uncertain. V was clipped by 6 bases and J by 1 base, with 12 bases between them. The germline V gene encodes CDR1 MNHEY and CDR2 SVGAGI. The CDR3 covers 14 residues. CDR3 coding DNA: TGTGCCAGCAGCCGCCTAAGCCATAACTATGGCTACACCTTC. Translation: CASSRLSHNYGYTF.

V usage is TRBV5-1 and J usage is TRBJ1-4, with 7 bases aligning to TRBD1. The CDR3 consists of 15 residues. V shed 3 bases, J shed 7 bases, and the junction held 9 bases outside the gene matches. CDR1 is SGHRS, CDR2 YFSETQ, per germline. The CDR3 DNA reads TGCGCCAGCAGCTCCGAGGGGGCAGGGGGTGAAAAACTGTTTTTT. Translated: CASSSEGAGGEKLFF.